These T cell receptor beta chains were read from a single sample in a study of T cell responses to AZD1222 COVID-19 vaccine. TCRdb's copy holds only in-frame clones and misses some; the assay was immunoSEQ multiplex PCR. The sample has more than 150,000 clones, 90% seen once. Specimen: peripheral blood, collected on day 0 of AZD1222 vaccination. These receptors all stem from an adult in good health. CDR3s leave out the opening cysteine and the closing phenylalanine or tryptophan.

j_gene	v_gene	CDR3aa
TRBJ2-7	TRBV11-2	ASSLDWVGSRSYEQY
TRBJ1-4	TRBV6-5	ASSYGGAHEKLF
TRBJ1-3	TRBV27	ASSSGGAGNTIY
TRBJ2-7	TRBV5-1	ASSSGTDRRYEQY
TRBJ2-5	TRBV5-1	ASSVPTGGQETQY
TRBJ1-1	TRBV28	AARAIGTEAF
TRBJ1-1	TRBV5-1	ASSLADLYMNTEAF
TRBJ1-2	TRBV6-5	ASKNNRDGYGYT
TRBJ1-4	TRBV5-6	ASSSKDSNNEKLF
TRBJ2-3	TRBV7-3	ASSLRLAVADTQY
TRBJ1-5	TRBV11-2	ASSLGVGNQPQH
TRBJ2-7	TRBV7-2	ASSLGRTTYEQY
TRBJ1-4	TRBV15	ATSWGHGNEKLF
TRBJ1-2	TRBV4-3	ASSQDGQGAGYT
TRBJ2-5	TRBV12-3/TRBV12-4	ASSTNQETQY
TRBJ1-1	TRBV6-5	ASSYWENTEAF
TRBJ1-6	TRBV2	ASRPNEAPLH
TRBJ2-5	TRBV5-1	ASSSGGTPQETQY
TRBJ1-5	TRBV3-1/TRBV3-2	ASSQTDREPQH
TRBJ1-2	TRBV2	ASSDMGGNYGYT